The 23 T cell receptor beta chains below come from one sample, sequenced in a study of cytomegalovirus exposure and HLA in healthy donors. The PCR had 60 Vbeta and 13 Jbeta primers. TCRdb's table, derived via immunoSEQ multiplex PCR, lists solely in-frame clones and lacks some. Here the sample spans approximately 90,000 clones, roughly 70% being singletons. The sequenced material came from PBMCs. These receptor sequences come from a man in his forties or fifties in good health and CMV-seronegative.

The chain recombines TRBV9 with TRBJ2-6; D perhaps matches TRBD2 (5 bases). CDR3 size: 18 residues. The ends were cut back, 3 bases at V and 1 base at J, with 17 bases in the middle. Germline V gene lookup returns CDR1 SGDLS and CDR2 YYNGEE. The CDR3 nucleotides are TGTGCCAGCAGCGCCCCCCCCCTTCGGAGGTCTGGGGCCAACGTCCTGACTTTC. Translating it yields CASSAPPLRRSGANVLTF.

This chain links TRBV19 with TRBJ1-2; 9 positions agree with TRBD1. V lost 4 bases and J lost 3; bases outside the gene matches: 9. The CDR3 length is 16 residues. From germline, CDR1 is LNHDA and CDR2 SQIVND (reference sequence). The DNA for the CDR3 is TGTGCCAGTAGTACCCCGGGACAGGGTCCCCACTATGGCTACACCTTC. This codes for CASSTPGQGPHYGYTF.

This clone occurred a few times. The chain links TRBV30 to TRBJ2-7, with 8 bases lining up with TRBD1. Germline CDR1 reads GTSNPN; CDR2 reads SVGIG (reference sequence). The CDR3 sequence is 15 residues long. With V trimmed by 6 bases and J by 3 bases, 13 bases remained unmatched. CDR3: CACEEGAGGFYEQYF. The CDR3 region has the DNA TGTGCCTGTGAGGAAGGAGCAGGGGGCTTCTACGAGCAGTACTTC.

The chain carries TRBV7-2 and TRBJ2-2; 7 bases agree with TRBD2. The CDR3 contains 15 residues. Germline CDR1 SGHTA, CDR2 FQGNSA. J lost 4 bases, V lost 1 base, and 3 bases had no gene match. The CDR3 DNA reads as TGTGCCAGCAGCTTAGTCGGGGGGAGCACCGGGGAGCTGTTTTTT. Translating it yields CASSLVGGSTGELFF.

This chain uses TRBV7-6 with TRBJ2-5; maybe TRBD2 (6 bases). This CDR3 has 13 residues. Germline V gene data show CDR1 as SGHVS and CDR2 as FNYEAQ. V was clipped by 3 bases and J by 5 bases, with 10 bases between them. The DNA for the CDR3 is TGTGCCAGCAGCTTTACTAGCCATGAGACCCAGTACTTC. Amino acid sequence: CASSFTSHETQYF.

This chain connects TRBV2 to TRBJ2-7, with D unresolved. CDR3 length: 11 residues. The germline V gene has CDR1 SNHLY and CDR2 FYNNEI. V gave up 2 bases and J gave up 9 bases, with 8 bases separating them. The CDR3 loop reads CASSESSRQYF. As DNA, the CDR3 is TGTGCCAGCAGTGAATCATCGAGGCAGTACTTC.

In this sample, this clone turned up once. In nucleotides, the CDR3 is TGTGCCAGCAGCTTACCCCCGAGCGCTGAAGCTTTCTTT. This sequence encodes CASSLPPSAEAFF. The rearrangement uses TRBV11-2 and TRBJ1-1; D remains unclear. This CDR3 spans 13 amino acids. Between the trimmed V and J ends, which lost 2 bases and 6 bases, there was a span of 10 bases. The germline CDR1 and CDR2 sequences are SGHAT and FQNNGV.

The rearrangement uses TRBV15 and TRBJ1-2; no clear D. The germline V gene has CDR1 LNHNV and CDR2 YYDKDF (reference sequence). This CDR3 region has 13 residues. V gave up 0 bases and J gave up 6 bases, with 8 bases separating them. Here the CDR3 DNA reads TGTGCCACCAGCAGAGACGGACTGGATGGCTACACCTTC. Translating gives CATSRDGLDGYTF.

The DNA for the CDR3 is TGTGCCAGCAGCTTATCTTCGGAAGAGACCCAGTACTTC. Its translation: CASSLSSEETQYF. The gene calls are TRBV11-3 and TRBJ2-5; the D is unclear. CDR1 SGHNT and CDR2 YENEEA come from the germline V gene. The V gene lost 2 bases and the J gene lost 3 bases, with 7 bases spanning the gap. The CDR3 is made up of 13 amino acids.

This chain links TRBV5-1 with TRBJ2-7; D is perhaps TRBD1 (6 bases). This CDR3 has 16 residues. From germline, CDR1 is SGHRS and CDR2 YFSETQ. V was clipped by 0 bases and J by 3 bases, with 16 bases between them. CDR3 sequence (DNA): TGCGCCAGCAGCTTGGGCCAACAGGGAAGGGGCTACGAGCAGTACTTC. Protein product: CASSLGQQGRGYEQYF.

The chain links TRBV11-2 to TRBJ2-1; perhaps TRBD2 as D (7 bases). The CDR3 is 15 residues long. V was trimmed by 5 bases and J by 4 bases, leaving 15 bases between them. The germline gives CDR1 SGHAT, CDR2 FQNNGV. CDR3 nucleotides: TGTGCCAGCAGCCGGGGGCGGGGGAGTTACAATGAGCAGTTCTTC. Amino acid sequence: CASSRGRGSYNEQFF. Together with reference TRBV11-2 and TRBJ2-1, the CDR3 gives the full variable domain: EAGVAQSPRYKIIEKRQSVAFWCNPISGHATLYWYQQILGQGPKLLIQFQNNGVVDDSQLPKDRFSAERLKGVDSTLKIQPAKLEDSAVYLCASSRGRGSYNEQFFGPGTRLTVL.

The genes are TRBV5-4 and TRBJ2-7; the D is unclear. Trimming cost V 1 base and J 12 bases, with 17 bases left between them. CDR1 SGHNT and CDR2 YYREEE come from the germline V gene (reference sequence). The CDR3 is made up of 13 amino acids. CDR3 in amino acids: CASSLFPKVEMYF. In DNA form, the CDR3 reads TGTGCCAGCAGCTTGTTCCCCAAAGTGGAGATGTACTTC. The variable domain in full, completed from reference TRBV5-4 and TRBJ2-7, reads ETGVTQSPTHLIKTRGQQVTLRCSSQSGHNTVSWYQQALGQGPQFIFQYYREEENGRGNFPPRFSGLQFPNYSSELNVNALELDDSALYLCASSLFPKVEMYFGPGTRLTVT.

The gene calls are TRBV5-1 and TRBJ2-3; the match to TRBD2 covers 8 bases. CDR1 is SGHRS, CDR2 YFSETQ, per germline. The CDR3 has 13 amino acids. The trim removed 4 bases at V and 3 bases at J, leaving 1 base unmatched. The CDR3 sequence: CASSAGGTDTQYF. DNA of the CDR3: TGCGCCAGCAGCGCGGGGGGTACAGATACGCAGTATTTT.

This chain joins TRBV7-9 and TRBJ2-7, with 8 positions matching TRBD1. V lost 3 bases and J lost 4; bases outside the gene matches: 5. The CDR3 is made up of 14 amino acids. CDR1 is SEHNR and CDR2 is FQNEAQ in the germline V gene (reference sequence). The CDR3 loop is CASSFGQGGYEQYF. In nucleotides, the CDR3 is TGTGCCAGCAGCTTTGGACAGGGCGGGTACGAGCAGTACTTC.

The table lists this clone with a count of one. The V call is TRBV11-2, the J call TRBJ1-1; no clear D. This CDR3 is built from 13 residues. Deletions cut 0 bases from V and 8 bases from J, with 10 bases between. Germline-derived CDR1 and CDR2 are SGHAT and FQNNGV. The CDR3 coding sequence is TGTGCCAGCAGCTTAGATGCGGGGTGCGAAGCTTTCTTT. Its protein is CASSLDAGCEAFF.

The genes are TRBV7-2 and TRBJ1-1, with D maybe TRBD1 (6 bases). This CDR3 spans 11 amino acids. The germline V gene encodes CDR1 SGHTA and CDR2 FQGNSA. V lost 9 bases to trimming and J lost 3 bases, with 8 bases between them. CDR3 in amino acids: CASTGYTEAFF. The CDR3 DNA sequence: TGTGCCAGTACAGGGTACACTGAAGCTTTCTTT.

The chain joins TRBV4-3 to TRBJ1-4, with D perhaps TRBD1 (5 bases). Germline CDR1 and CDR2: LGHNA and YSLEER. The CDR3 extends over 16 amino acids. Trimming removed 4 bases at V and 8 bases at J, with 20 bases between. The DNA of the CDR3 is TGCGCCAGCAGCCCTCAAGTGACCGGGGGTCAAGAAAAACTGTTTTTT. This encodes CASSPQVTGGQEKLFF.

V is TRBV6-6 and J is TRBJ1-4; D perhaps matches TRBD1 (5 bases). The CDR3 length is 13 residues. V lost 6 bases to trimming and J lost 7 bases, with 12 bases between them. Germline CDR1 MNHNY, CDR2 SVGAGI (reference sequence). The CDR3 sequence is CASRTGLGEKLFF. The DNA for the CDR3 is TGTGCCAGCAGAACGGGACTCGGTGAAAAACTGTTTTTT.

The chain recombines TRBV5-5 with TRBJ2-7, with TRBD1 matching over 9 bases. The junction had 10 bases not matched to a gene; V was cut back by 3 bases and J by 12 bases. The CDR3 extends over 13 amino acids. Germline CDR1 and CDR2: SGHKS and YYEKEE (reference sequence). DNA of the CDR3: TGTGCCAGCAGCTGGGGGGGACAGGGACCACCGTACTTC. Translating gives CASSWGGQGPPYF.

The gene calls are TRBV15 and TRBJ2-1; 8 bases match TRBD2. The CDR3 is 12 residues long. V gave up 9 bases and J gave up 4 bases; unmatched junction bases: 2. Per the germline V gene, CDR1 is LNHNV and CDR2 is YYDKDF (reference sequence). The CDR3 region is CATASGYNEQFF. The CDR3 coding sequence is TGTGCCACGGCTAGCGGGTACAATGAGCAGTTCTTC.

The rearrangement uses TRBV5-1 and TRBJ1-6, with 8 bases lining up with TRBD1. Germline values: CDR1 SGHRS, CDR2 YFSETQ. This CDR3 spans 13 amino acids. J gave up 18 bases and V 4 bases, and 12 bases lay outside the gene matches. The CDR3 loop reads CASSIGQGRPSHF. The CDR3 DNA is TGCGCCAGCAGCATTGGACAGGGCCGCCCCTCCCACTTT.

The gene calls are TRBV7-9 and TRBJ1-3; possible D gene TRBD1, 5 bases. The CDR3 is 19 amino acids. The germline V and J ends were trimmed by 8 bases and 0 bases, with 26 bases remaining between them. Looked up from germline, CDR1 is SEHNR and CDR2 is FQNEAQ (reference sequence). CDR3 protein: CASRLPGSKDLFSGNTIYF. The CDR3 nucleotides read TGTGCCAGCCGCCTCCCAGGGTCGAAGGACCTATTCTCTGGAAACACCATATATTTT.

The chain recombines TRBV6-5 with TRBJ1-3; no definite D call. CDR3 length: 15 residues. V lost 6 bases and J lost 0, with 12 bases in between. Looked up from germline, CDR1 is MNHEY and CDR2 is SVGAGI. In nucleotides, the CDR3 is TGTGCCAGCAGGGGAGGACGGAGCTCTGGAAACACCATATATTTT. Encoded protein: CASRGGRSSGNTIYF.